This TCR beta chain came from a study of blood T cell repertoires in COVID-19. Assay used: immunoSEQ multiplex PCR; TCRdb lists only in-frame clones, some missing. The sample has some 290,000 clones, 86% seen once. V dropped 0 bases and J dropped 2 bases, with 11 bases sitting between them. The CDR3 contains 15 residues. In germline, CDR1 is MNHEY, CDR2 SMNVEV (reference sequence). The sample consisted of peripheral blood. The origin of this receptor is a young woman with COVID-19, enrolled during active disease. The rearrangement uses TRBV27 and TRBJ2-7, with D hard to call. The CDR3 sequence: CASSLSAGTAYEQYF. The CDR3 bases are TGTGCCAGCAGTTTATCGGCAGGAACCGCCTACGAGCAGTACTTC.